Below are 5 T cell receptor beta chains sequenced from a single sample in a study of T cell clones after liver transplantation. Method: immunoSEQ multiplex PCR; TCRdb's copy keeps in-frame clones and lacks some. This sample has 98,000 or so clones, with more than 75% found just once. Sequenced here: CD4+ T cells from blood, sampled before liver transplant. The receptors come from a human donor who received a liver transplant.

J is TRBJ2-5 and V is TRBV18; D is undetermined. V shed 2 bases and J shed 4 bases, with 11 bases lying between them. Germline V CDR1 and CDR2: KGHSH, LQKENI. The CDR3 loop spans 14 amino acids. CDR3 sequence (DNA): TGTGCCAGCTCACCAACAGAAGGGCGAGAGACCCAGTACTTC. Encoded protein: CASSPTEGRETQYF.

The CDR3 nucleotides read TGTGCCAGCAGTGAATTCCAGGGGACAAATTCACCCCTCCACTTT. Residues: CASSEFQGTNSPLHF. The rearrangement uses TRBV25-1 and TRBJ1-6, with D tentatively TRBD1 (6 bases). The CDR3 is 15 residues long. Trimming left V 1 base short and J 7 bases short, with 11 bases between. Germline loops: CDR1 MGHDK, CDR2 SYGVNS.

The V call is TRBV27, the J call TRBJ2-3; 7 bases agree with TRBD1. The CDR3 is 15 amino acids. V was clipped by 5 bases and J by 4 bases; unmatched bases: 9. Germline V gives CDR1 MNHEY, CDR2 SMNVEV (reference sequence). For the CDR3, the DNA is TGTGCCAGCAGTCCCCAAAGGGGGCGCCCAGATACGCAGTATTTT. This translates into CASSPQRGRPDTQYF.

The rearrangement joins TRBV29-1 to TRBJ2-3, with D hard to call. Between the trimmed V and J ends, which lost 4 bases and 4 bases, there was a span of 9 bases. Germline V gene sequence: CDR1 SQVTM, CDR2 ANQGSEA. The CDR3 consists of 12 residues. The CDR3 here is CSVVVAADTQYF. DNA of the CDR3: TGCAGCGTTGTAGTAGCTGCAGATACGCAGTATTTT.

The gene calls are TRBV28 and TRBJ2-6; no definite D call. V lost 6 bases and J lost 0, with 9 bases in between. CDR1 MDHEN and CDR2 SYDVKM come from the germline V gene. CDR3 length: 15 amino acids. Written as DNA, the CDR3 is TGTGCCAGCAGCCTCGAGAGCTCTGGGGCCAACGTCCTGACTTTC. This codes for CASSLESSGANVLTF.